Shown below are 21 T cell receptor beta chains from a single sample sequenced in a study of technical replicates of blood from a few donors. Measured with immunoSEQ multiplex PCR; TCRdb has only the in-frame clones, and not every one. In the table there are tens of thousands of clones, around 96% of which are singletons. Sequenced: PBMCs. Receptor source: a human donor in good health. Some clones in this sample may be carry-over from other donors' samples.

This clone came up a few times. This chain connects TRBV9 to TRBJ1-1; 10 bases line up with TRBD1. The CDR3 loop spans 19 amino acids. With V trimmed by 0 bases and J by 5 bases, 16 bases remained unmatched. In germline, CDR1 is SGDLS, CDR2 YYNGEE. This chain's CDR3 is CASSVAPTGTGVRNTEAFF. The DNA for the CDR3 is TGTGCCAGCAGCGTAGCCCCCACCGGGACAGGGGTTCGGAATACTGAAGCTTTCTTT.

This chain uses TRBV5-1 with TRBJ2-3, with 10 bases that match TRBD1. J lost 3 bases, V lost 3 bases, and 7 bases had no gene match. Looked up from germline, CDR1 is SGHRS and CDR2 is YFSETQ. There are 16 residues in the CDR3. CDR3 coding DNA: TGCGCCAGCAGCTGGGGGACAGGGGTCAAGACAGATACGCAGTATTTT. This translates into CASSWGTGVKTDTQYF.

This clone is a singleton in its sample. The chain couples TRBV5-1 to TRBJ1-5; D is perhaps TRBD1 (6 bases). With 0 bases removed from V and 0 bases from J, the gap between germline ends came to 13 bases. This CDR3 spans 17 amino acids. CDR1 is SGHRS and CDR2 is YFSETQ in the germline V gene. The CDR3 protein is CASSLAGQTNSNQPQHF. The CDR3 coding sequence is TGCGCCAGCAGCTTGGCCGGACAGACTAATAGCAATCAGCCCCAGCATTTT.

This clone has a single count. The chain has TRBV4-1 and TRBJ2-3, with 8 bases aligning to TRBD1. The CDR3 runs 15 residues. Trimming cost V 4 bases and J 3 bases; bases outside gene matches: 6. Looked up from germline, CDR1 is MGHRA and CDR2 is YSYEKL. CDR3 DNA sequence: TGCGCCAGCAGCCCCAGACAGGGGAGGACAGATACGCAGTATTTT. Protein: CASSPRQGRTDTQYF.

This clone is a singleton in its sample. Other DNA sequences in the sample encode the same CDR3. J is TRBJ2-2 and V is TRBV4-1; 11 bases are a match to TRBD2. The germline V gene encodes CDR1 MGHRA and CDR2 YSYEKL. The CDR3 has 17 amino acids. With 0 bases clipped from V and 4 bases from J, the junction kept 4 bases outside the gene matches. Here the CDR3 reads CASSQDRLAGGTGELFF. The CDR3 bases are TGCGCCAGCAGCCAAGATAGGCTAGCGGGGGGCACCGGGGAGCTGTTTTTT.

The V gene is TRBV2, the J gene TRBJ2-5; D gene ambiguous. The CDR3 has 12 amino acids. Trimming cost V 2 bases and J 4 bases, with 5 bases left between them. In germline, CDR1 is SNHLY, CDR2 FYNNEI. CDR3 protein: CASSENRETQYF. The CDR3 region has the DNA TGTGCCAGCAGTGAAAATAGAGAGACCCAGTACTTC.

The chain joins TRBV27 to TRBJ2-5, with D perhaps TRBD1 (6 bases). The V and J ends lost 7 bases and 2 bases respectively, with 14 bases between them. The V gene's germline CDR1 is MNHEY and CDR2 SMNVEV (reference sequence). The CDR3 spans 14 residues. This CDR3 is CASTKWGQQETQYF. The DNA for the CDR3 is TGTGCCAGCACCAAGTGGGGGCAACAAGAGACCCAGTACTTC.

V usage is TRBV11-1 and J usage is TRBJ2-3, with D possibly being TRBD1 (5 bases). V lost 2 bases, J lost 2 bases, and 17 bases lay in between. Per germline, CDR1 SGHAT and CDR2 FQDESV (reference sequence). The CDR3 is made up of 17 amino acids. CDR3 DNA: TGTGCCAGCAGCTTAAGCATACGGACAAGAGCCACAGATACGCAGTATTTT. It encodes CASSLSIRTRATDTQYF.

The V and J genes are TRBV19 and TRBJ1-5; 7 nucleotides line up with TRBD1. The CDR3 spans 13 residues. Unmatched junction bases numbered 6, after V lost 6 bases and J lost 7 bases. Germline V gene sequence: CDR1 LNHDA, CDR2 SQIVND (reference sequence). The chain's CDR3 is CASRDREKQPQHF. CDR3 DNA sequence: TGTGCCAGTAGAGACAGGGAAAAACAGCCCCAGCATTTT.

This chain connects TRBV7-9 to TRBJ2-2; a possible D gene is TRBD2 (6 bases). V was pared by 5 bases and J by 7 bases, with 11 bases between. Germline values: CDR1 SEHNR, CDR2 FQNEAQ (reference sequence). The CDR3 totals 13 residues. This CDR3 reads CASSTPEGGELFF. The CDR3 region has the DNA TGTGCCAGCAGCACCCCGGAGGGCGGGGAGCTGTTTTTT.

The CDR3 loop reads CASSTWTGDTQYF. The CDR3 bases are TGTGCCAGCAGCACCTGGACGGGGGATACGCAGTATTTT. V gene TRBV7-6 combines with J gene TRBJ2-3, with D possibly TRBD2 on 5 matching bases. The length of the CDR3 is 13 residues. Germline V CDR1 and CDR2: SGHVS, FNYEAQ. V dropped 5 bases and J dropped 6 bases, with 12 bases sitting between them.

The J gene is TRBJ1-1, the V gene TRBV7-6; D unresolved. V gave up 5 bases and J gave up 7 bases, with 14 bases separating them. CDR1 SGHVS and CDR2 FNYEAQ come from the germline V gene. The CDR3 totals 13 residues. CDR3 DNA: TGTGCCAGCAGCCCCAGAGGGCAGATTGAAGCTTTCTTT. Its protein is CASSPRGQIEAFF. The whole variable domain, filled in from reference TRBV7-6 and TRBJ1-1, reads GAGVSQSPRYKVTKRGQDVALRCDPISGHVSLYWYRQALGQGPEFLTYFNYEAQQDKSGLPNDRFSAERPEGSISTLTIQRTEQRDSAMYRCASSPRGQIEAFFGQGTRLTVV.

This chain connects TRBV5-6 to TRBJ2-3, with TRBD2 matching over 7 bases. The CDR3 runs to 15 residues. The V gene's germline CDR1 is SGHDT and CDR2 YYEEEE. V was pared by 4 bases and J by 3 bases, with 8 bases of the junction left unmatched. CDR3 amino acids: CASSTGGLGTDTQYF. For the CDR3, the DNA is TGTGCCAGCAGCACGGGGGGATTAGGGACAGATACGCAGTATTTT.

V gene TRBV5-1 combines with J gene TRBJ2-7, with a tentative D call TRBD1 (6 bases). Per the germline V gene, CDR1 is SGHRS and CDR2 is YFSETQ. V was trimmed by 7 bases and J by 5 bases, leaving 19 bases between them. The CDR3 totals 14 residues. The CDR3: CASGRTGNGNEQYF. The CDR3 DNA sequence: TGCGCCAGCGGACGAACAGGGAATGGAAACGAGCAGTACTTC.

The chain recombines TRBV29-1 with TRBJ1-2; 8 nucleotides agree with TRBD1. The germline CDR1 and CDR2 sequences are SQVTM and ANQGSEA. J was trimmed by 8 bases and V by 5 bases; bases with no gene match: 1. The CDR3 consists of 10 residues. The CDR3 coding sequence is TGCAGCGTTCGGACAGGGGGCTACACCTTC. This codes for CSVRTGGYTF.

V usage is TRBV18 and J usage is TRBJ1-3, with 9 bases lining up with TRBD1. Germline V gene lookup returns CDR1 KGHSH and CDR2 LQKENI. Trimming removed 6 bases from V and 0 bases from J; junction bases left unmatched: 12. This CDR3 region has 18 residues. CDR3 amino acids: CASSPGQGKGDSGNTIYF. The DNA for the CDR3 is TGTGCCAGCTCCCCGGGACAGGGCAAGGGTGACTCTGGAAACACCATATATTTT.

The V and J genes are TRBV4-3 and TRBJ2-7, with 12 bases lining up with TRBD1. CDR1 is LGHNA and CDR2 is YSLEER in the germline V gene. The CDR3 runs 16 residues. V lost 4 bases to trimming and J lost 3 bases; unmatched junction nucleotides: 7. The CDR3 nucleotides are TGCGCCAGCAGCCCTAGCCGGGACAGGGGGCGCTACGAGCAGTACTTC. It translates to CASSPSRDRGRYEQYF.

The chain uses TRBV7-6 and TRBJ2-5, with D perhaps TRBD1 (5 bases). The ends were cut back, 1 base at V and 5 bases at J, with 11 bases in the middle. CDR1 is SGHVS and CDR2 is FNYEAQ in the germline V gene. The CDR3 spans 14 residues. The DNA of the CDR3 is TGTGCCAGCAGCTTAGAAGGGGCAGGGGAGACCCAGTACTTC. Translated, it gives CASSLEGAGETQYF.

V usage is TRBV29-1 and J usage is TRBJ2-1; TRBD1 matches at 7 bases. Per the germline V gene, CDR1 is SQVTM and CDR2 is ANQGSEA. With 3 bases clipped from V and 4 bases from J, the junction kept 6 bases outside the gene matches. This CDR3 region has 14 residues. CDR3 region: CSVEDRHSYNEQFF. CDR3 coding DNA: TGCAGCGTTGAGGACAGGCACTCTTACAATGAGCAGTTCTTC.

V usage is TRBV30 and J usage is TRBJ1-3; D gene unclear. Germline lookup yields CDR1 GTSNPN and CDR2 SVGIG (reference sequence). The CDR3 runs to 12 residues. The V gene lost 1 base and the J gene lost 9 bases, with 10 bases spanning the gap. The CDR3 DNA reads as TGTGCCTGGAGTGCTTCGAGATTCACCATATATTTT. Residues: CAWSASRFTIYF.

The chain employs TRBV4-3 and TRBJ2-2; D may be TRBD2 (6 bases). The germline V and J ends were trimmed by 1 base and 5 bases, with 14 bases remaining between them. Germline V gives CDR1 LGHNA, CDR2 YSLEER. CDR3 length: 16 amino acids. CDR3 sequence: CASSQVRGLGTGELFF. The CDR3 region has the DNA TGCGCCAGCAGCCAAGTGAGGGGACTCGGAACCGGGGAGCTGTTTTTT.